This entry lists 20 T cell receptor beta chains sequenced from one sample in a study of T cells after posttransplantation cyclophosphamide. A marrow graft followed busulfan-fludarabine conditioning, with cyclophosphamide on days +3 and +4. Clones were sequenced by immunoSEQ multiplex PCR, and TCRdb holds only the in-frame ones, with some missing. The sample yields a few thousand clones, without any singletons. The starting material was PBMCs, obtained after allogeneic stem cell transplant with posttransplant cyclophosphamide. The receptor set was obtained from a female patient between 30 and 39 years old who received an allogeneic stem cell transplant from an unrelated donor, was CMV-positive, and had acute and chronic GVHD. Some T cells may have originated in the graft donor.

This clone was observed many times. The chain joins TRBV7-8 to TRBJ1-2; a possible D gene is TRBD1 (6 bases). The V end was cut by 1 base, the J end by 5 bases, with 14 bases between. CDR1 is SGHVS, CDR2 FQNEAQ, per germline. CDR3 length: 15 residues. CDR3 sequence reads: CASSLEWAGEYGYTF. In DNA form, the CDR3 reads TGTGCCAGCAGCTTAGAGTGGGCAGGGGAGTATGGCTACACCTTC.

This clone came up many times. The chain uses TRBV1 and TRBJ2-6; the D call TRBD1 from the table was never checked on the DNA. TRBV1 is a known pseudogene. The CDR3 loop spans 18 amino acids. The CDR3 DNA is TGCACCAGCAGCCAGGGGGAACAGGGGGCGCCTGGGGCCAACGTCCTGACTTTC. Encoded protein: CTSSQGEQGAPGANVLTF.

In this sample, this clone turned up many times. This rearrangement joins TRBV7-3 to TRBJ2-3; TRBD2 agrees at 9 bases. V lost 1 base, J lost 9 bases, and 11 bases stayed unmatched. CDR3 size: 16 residues. From germline, CDR1 is SGHTA and CDR2 FQGTGA. The CDR3 is CASSLNPAGGPETQYF. The CDR3, as DNA: TGTGCCAGCAGCTTAAACCCCGCGGGAGGGCCTGAGACGCAGTATTTT.

This clone was recorded at least ten times. This chain uses TRBV10-1 with TRBJ2-3; 9 nucleotides match TRBD2. V was clipped by 3 bases and J by 4 bases; unmatched bases: 5. The germline V gene encodes CDR1 WNHNN and CDR2 SYGVQD (reference sequence). The CDR3 has 15 residues. CDR3 coding DNA: TGCGCCAGCAGTGATCCTAGCGGGATTGCAGATACGCAGTATTTT. Residues: CASSDPSGIADTQYF.

Many counts were recorded for this clone. V usage is TRBV9 and J usage is TRBJ2-1; D is uncertain. The ends were cut back, 3 bases at V and 9 bases at J, with 7 bases in the middle. This CDR3 is 11 amino acids long. Germline CDR1 reads SGDLS; CDR2 reads YYNGEE. CDR3 sequence reads: CASSASSEQFF. DNA for the CDR3: TGTGCCAGCAGCGCGTCTAGTGAGCAGTTCTTC.

This clone was recorded many times. This chain links TRBV18 with TRBJ2-7; D is perhaps TRBD2 (6 bases). The length of the CDR3 is 14 residues. V was shortened by 3 bases and J by 5 bases, with 14 bases between the two germline ends. From germline, CDR1 is KGHSH and CDR2 LQKENI. The CDR3, as DNA: TGTGCCAGCTCACCCGGACTCGCTAGCGACGAGCAGTACTTC. It yields the protein CASSPGLASDEQYF.

This clone has ten or more counts. The chain combines TRBV9 with TRBJ2-3, with TRBD1 matching over 9 bases. V dropped 7 bases and J dropped 5; count of bases not matched to a gene: 5. From germline, CDR1 is SGDLS and CDR2 YYNGEE. The CDR3 contains 13 residues. The CDR3 nucleotides read TGTGCCAGCGGACAGGGGTTTTTAGATACGCAGTATTTT. This translates into CASGQGFLDTQYF.

At least ten counts were recorded for this clone. The genes are TRBV18 and TRBJ2-2, with TRBD1 identical over 8 bases. Trimming cost V 1 base and J 3 bases; bases outside gene matches: 1. Germline assignment: CDR1 KGHSH and CDR2 LQKENI. The CDR3 runs 15 residues. CDR3 in amino acids: CASSPRQGYTGELFF. Written as DNA, the CDR3 is TGTGCCAGCTCACCACGACAGGGGTACACCGGGGAGCTGTTTTTT.

By sample fraction, this clone is large. The chain couples TRBV4-3 to TRBJ2-3, with D maybe TRBD1 (5 bases). The CDR3 loop spans 13 amino acids. Germline V CDR1 and CDR2: LGHNA, YSLEER. V was trimmed by 1 base and J by 5 bases, leaving 7 bases between them. The CDR3 DNA reads as TGCGCCAGCAGCCAAGTAGACAGAGATACGCAGTATTTT. The encoded protein is CASSQVDRDTQYF.

This clone was seen repeatedly, ten times or more. This chain connects TRBV15 to TRBJ1-2; D might be TRBD1 (5 bases). CDR1 is LNHNV and CDR2 is YYDKDF in the germline V gene (reference sequence). V shed 0 bases and J shed 7 bases, with 15 bases lying between them. There are 15 residues in the CDR3. CDR3 sequence: CATSRELGAWRGYTF. CDR3 nucleotide sequence: TGTGCCACCAGCAGAGAGTTAGGGGCGTGGCGTGGCTACACCTTC.

This clone was counted many times. DNA of the CDR3: TGTGCCAGCAGCCGGGACAGAGGCTACGAGCAGTACTTC. It is translated as CASSRDRGYEQYF. J is TRBJ2-7 and V is TRBV6-4, with 7 positions matching TRBD1. The V gene's germline CDR1 is MRHNA and CDR2 SNTAGT. The CDR3 loop spans 13 amino acids. J was trimmed by 3 bases and V by 6 bases; bases with no gene match: 5.

This clone was seen only a few times. The V gene is TRBV9, the J gene TRBJ2-5; TRBD2 might be the D (5 bases). Germline V CDR1 and CDR2: SGDLS, YYNGEE. This CDR3 comprises 13 residues. V was shortened by 0 bases and J by 11 bases, with 14 bases between the two germline ends. The CDR3 DNA sequence: TGTGCCAGCAGCGTAGAGGCAGCTTCGGGGCAGTACTTC. This translates into CASSVEAASGQYF.

This clone was recorded many times. For the CDR3, the DNA is TGTGCCACCAGCAGAGGCGGGAAGGGTTTCCACTATGGCTACACCTTC. Amino acids: CATSRGGKGFHYGYTF. V is TRBV15 and J is TRBJ1-2; no reliable D call. This CDR3 comprises 16 residues. Germline CDR1 LNHNV, CDR2 YYDKDF (reference sequence). V was clipped by 1 base and J by 3 bases, with 15 bases between them. The complete variable domain, with remaining parts taken from reference TRBV15 and TRBJ1-2, reads DAMVIQNPRYQVTQFGKPVTLSCSQTLNHNVMYWYQQKSSQAPKLLFHYYDKDFNNEADTPDNFQSRRPNTSFCFLDIRSPGLGDTAMYLCATSRGGKGFHYGYTFGSGTRLTVV.

This clone was detected only a few times. The V gene is TRBV7-9, the J gene TRBJ2-1; D might be TRBD1 (6 bases). The CDR3 totals 13 residues. V lost 5 bases, J lost 8 bases, and 13 bases lay in between. Germline-derived CDR1 and CDR2 are SEHNR and FQNEAQ (reference sequence). CDR3 loop: CASSPAGTHEQFF. The CDR3 DNA follows: TGTGCCAGCAGCCCCGCCGGGACACATGAGCAGTTCTTC.

This clone was detected ten times or more. This chain connects TRBV5-5 to TRBJ1-2; TRBD1 agrees at 9 bases. Germline V gene lookup returns CDR1 SGHKS and CDR2 YYEKEE (reference sequence). The CDR3 is made up of 16 amino acids. V lost 0 bases, J lost 4 bases, and 7 bases stayed unmatched. The CDR3 protein is CASSLEQGASIYGYTF. DNA for the CDR3: TGTGCCAGCAGCTTGGAACAGGGGGCCAGCATCTATGGCTACACCTTC. Full variable domain (remainder filled in from reference TRBV5-5 and TRBJ1-2): DAGVTQSPTHLIKTRGQQVTLRCSPISGHKSVSWYQQVLGQGPQFIFQYYEKEERGRGNFPDRFSARQFPNYSSELNVNALLLGDSALYLCASSLEQGASIYGYTFGSGTRLTVV.

This clone has a count of ten or more. The CDR3 protein is CASSPRTGTDTQYF. The CDR3, as DNA: TGTGCCAGCTCACCGAGGACAGGCACAGATACGCAGTATTTT. V and J are TRBV18 and TRBJ2-3; TRBD1 might be the D (6 bases). The CDR3 sequence is 14 residues long. Trimming cost V 3 bases and J 1 base, with 8 bases left between them. The germline V gene encodes CDR1 KGHSH and CDR2 LQKENI.

This clone was observed at least ten times. The CDR3 nucleotides read TGTGCCAGCAGCGAACTAGGCACAGATACGCAGTATTTT. It specifies CASSELGTDTQYF. This chain joins TRBV5-5 and TRBJ2-3, with D maybe TRBD2 (5 bases). V lost 4 bases, J lost 1 base, and 7 bases lay in between. CDR3 length equals 13 residues. Germline V lookup: CDR1 SGHKS, CDR2 YYEKEE (reference sequence).

This clone was picked up many times. The CDR3 loop is CATSRVGAGKFGYTF. CDR3 nucleotides: TGTGCCACCAGCAGAGTAGGGGCAGGGAAGTTTGGCTACACCTTC. The chain has TRBV15 and TRBJ1-2; D is perhaps TRBD1 (5 bases). This CDR3 region has 15 residues. Germline CDR1 LNHNV, CDR2 YYDKDF (reference sequence). The ends were cut back, 1 base at V and 7 bases at J, with 16 bases in the middle.

This clone was seen repeatedly, ten times or more. V gene TRBV28 combines with J gene TRBJ2-2; TRBD1 aligns across 8 bases. V gave up 8 bases and J gave up 5 bases; unmatched junction bases: 4. This CDR3 region has 13 residues. Germline V gene data show CDR1 as MDHEN and CDR2 as SYDVKM. This CDR3 is CASGQGVTGELFF. CDR3 sequence (DNA): TGTGCCAGCGGACAGGGCGTAACCGGGGAGCTGTTTTTT.

This clone was recorded at least ten times. The CDR3 loop is CASSSNRGRETQYF. The CDR3 DNA follows: TGTGCCAGCAGCTCTAACAGGGGACGAGAGACCCAGTACTTC. The J gene is TRBJ2-5, the V gene TRBV7-2, with 7 bases matching TRBD1. The CDR3 extends over 14 amino acids. Germline CDR1 is SGHTA and CDR2 is FQGNSA. Trimming took 4 bases from V and 4 from J; bases not matched to a gene: 6.